A selection of T cell receptor beta chains follows, all from one sample in a study of CD8 T cells in Susac syndrome. TCRdb redid the calling of the immunoSEQ multiplex PCR reads with MiXCR, one entry per CDR3 protein. The data show under 150,000 distinct CDR3 sequences, approximately 79% seen once. The source material was CD8+ T cells from PBMCs. The receptors come from a human donor with multiple sclerosis. The CDR3 runs from the conserved cysteine through the conserved F or W. A D gene is named only where the DNA matches it firmly. A row's size may be missing; if present it is once, few, many or a size class.

v_call: TRBV29-1; j_call: TRBJ2-1; clone_size: .; d_call: .; cdr3_nt: TGCAGCGTTGAGGCGGGTTATGAGCAGTTCTTC; cdr3_aa: CSVEAGYEQFF
v_call: TRBV2; j_call: TRBJ2-5; clone_size: .; d_call: .; cdr3_nt: TGTGCCAGCATCGATCCCGTAAGGGGTTTGGAGACCCAGTACTTC; cdr3_aa: CASIDPVRGLETQYF
v_call: TRBV5-6; j_call: TRBJ1-2; clone_size: .; d_call: .; cdr3_nt: TGTGCCAGCAGCCAAGGACTCGGGCAGTATGGCTACACCTTC; cdr3_aa: CASSQGLGQYGYTF
v_call: TRBV5-1; j_call: TRBJ1-1; clone_size: .; d_call: TRBD1; cdr3_nt: TGCGCCAGCACCCCAACCCCAGGGGGCCCTGAAGCTTTCTTT; cdr3_aa: CASTPTPGGPEAFF
v_call: TRBV4-3; j_call: TRBJ1-4; clone_size: .; d_call: .; cdr3_nt: TGCGCCAGCAGCCAAGGATCGTGGGATGGTGAAAAACTGTTTTTT; cdr3_aa: CASSQGSWDGEKLFF
v_call: TRBV18; j_call: TRBJ2-1; clone_size: .; d_call: .; cdr3_nt: TGTGCCAGCTCACCAAACAGTCTATACTCCTACAATGAGCAGTTCTTC; cdr3_aa: CASSPNSLYSYNEQFF
v_call: TRBV30; j_call: TRBJ1-2; clone_size: .; d_call: TRBD1; cdr3_nt: TGTGCCTGGACTTACCTCGGGCAGGGGGATATCTATGGCTACACCTTC; cdr3_aa: CAWTYLGQGDIYGYTF
v_call: TRBV27; j_call: TRBJ2-5; clone_size: .; d_call: .; cdr3_nt: TGTGCCAGCAGTTTATGGGGAAACCAAGAGACCCAGTACTTC; cdr3_aa: CASSLWGNQETQYF
v_call: TRBV6-2/TRBV6-3; j_call: TRBJ1-1; clone_size: .; d_call: TRBD1; cdr3_nt: TGTGCCAGCACCGAAGACGACAGGGAGGTGGCTGAAGCTTTCTTT; cdr3_aa: CASTEDDREVAEAFF
v_call: TRBV7-8; j_call: TRBJ1-5; clone_size: .; d_call: TRBD1; cdr3_nt: TGTGCCAGCAGCTTAGCGGGACAGGGGGCGGGTCAGCCCCAGCATTTT; cdr3_aa: CASSLAGQGAGQPQHF
v_call: TRBV20-1; j_call: TRBJ2-2; clone_size: .; d_call: .; cdr3_nt: TGCAGTGCTTATAGTTCCGGGAACACCGGGGAGCTGTTTTTT; cdr3_aa: CSAYSSGNTGELFF
v_call: TRBV4-1; j_call: TRBJ2-7; clone_size: .; d_call: TRBD1; cdr3_nt: TGCGCCAGCAGCCTAGGACAGGACTCCCACGAGCAGTACTTC; cdr3_aa: CASSLGQDSHEQYF
v_call: TRBV29-1; j_call: TRBJ1-2; clone_size: .; d_call: .; cdr3_nt: TGCAGCGCTCCGTGGACAGATGGCTACACCTTC; cdr3_aa: CSAPWTDGYTF
v_call: TRBV12-3/TRBV12-4; j_call: TRBJ1-3; clone_size: .; d_call: .; cdr3_nt: TGTGCCAGCAGGGAAAACATATTCTCTGGAAACACCATATATTTT; cdr3_aa: CASRENIFSGNTIYF
v_call: TRBV10-3; j_call: TRBJ1-1; clone_size: .; d_call: .; cdr3_nt: TGTGCCATCAGTGAGATGGCAGCGAACACTGAAGCTTTCTTT; cdr3_aa: CAISEMAANTEAFF
v_call: TRBV5-6; j_call: TRBJ1-6; clone_size: .; d_call: .; cdr3_nt: TGTGCCAGCAGCTTGGGAGGGAGCTCCTATAATTCACCCCTCCACTTT; cdr3_aa: CASSLGGSSYNSPLHF
v_call: TRBV10-3; j_call: TRBJ1-1; clone_size: .; d_call: .; cdr3_nt: TGTGCCATCAGTGACCGGACGGGGGGTTCGAGTGAAGCTTTCTTT; cdr3_aa: CAISDRTGGSSEAFF
v_call: TRBV7-9; j_call: TRBJ2-2; clone_size: .; d_call: .; cdr3_nt: TGTGCCAGCAGCCTGGAGTGGGGCCGGGTCAGCGGGGAGCTGTTTTTT; cdr3_aa: CASSLEWGRVSGELFF
v_call: TRBV16; j_call: TRBJ1-5; clone_size: once; d_call: .; cdr3_nt: TGTGCCAGCAGCCCCTTGGGGTCTGGGACCGGGGGCAATCAGCCCCAGCATTTT; cdr3_aa: CASSPLGSGTGGNQPQHF
v_call: TRBV13; j_call: TRBJ2-1; clone_size: .; d_call: .; cdr3_nt: TGTGCCAGCAGCTTAGCGGGACAATCCTCCTACAATGAGCAGTTCTTC; cdr3_aa: CASSLAGQSSYNEQFF
v_call: TRBV2; j_call: TRBJ1-5; clone_size: .; d_call: .; cdr3_nt: TGTGCCAGCAGTGAGGGTGCGGCAGGGAAGCATTTT; cdr3_aa: CASSEGAAGKHF
v_call: TRBV5-1; j_call: TRBJ2-1; clone_size: .; d_call: .; cdr3_nt: TGCGCCAGCAGCCTCCGAGGGACGGTCGACTACAATGAGCAGTTCTTC; cdr3_aa: CASSLRGTVDYNEQFF
v_call: TRBV4-1; j_call: TRBJ1-4; clone_size: .; d_call: .; cdr3_nt: TGCGCCAGCAGCCAAGGACGGAATAATGAAAAACTGTTTTTT; cdr3_aa: CASSQGRNNEKLFF
v_call: TRBV30; j_call: TRBJ2-3; clone_size: .; d_call: TRBD2; cdr3_nt: TGTGCCTGGAGTGTTCTAGCGGGGGGGCACACAGATACGCAGTATTTT; cdr3_aa: CAWSVLAGGHTDTQYF
v_call: TRBV7-9; j_call: TRBJ2-5; clone_size: once; d_call: TRBD1; cdr3_nt: TGTGCCAGCAGCTTAGTTATGGTTGGTGGACAGGGGGAGACCCAGTACTTC; cdr3_aa: CASSLVMVGGQGETQYF
v_call: TRBV5-4; j_call: TRBJ1-2; clone_size: .; d_call: TRBD1; cdr3_nt: TGTGCCAGCAACCCGGACAGGGCTTGGAACTATGGCTACACCTTC; cdr3_aa: CASNPDRAWNYGYTF
v_call: TRBV12-3/TRBV12-4; j_call: TRBJ2-1; clone_size: .; d_call: .; cdr3_nt: TGTGCCAGCAGTTTCGGGGACTCCACTTACCAATGGCAGTTCTTC; cdr3_aa: CASSFGDSTYQWQFF